Described below is a single T cell receptor (beta chain) sequence and its context. The target of this receptor is not known. Base qualities are not at hand, and no much larger clone is one base apart. According to the study, the label for this sample's time point signals: baseline before first vaccination. Samples from vaccinated people were obtained from the UK trials COV001 and COV002, which included a single-blind randomized controlled phase 2/3 trial of AZD1222 (ChAdOx1 nCoV-19) in healthy adults. Trial participant PBMC samples were collected at day 0 and day 28 after the second dose for TCRbeta chain sequencing. V loses 0 bases, J loses 7 bases, and the germline ends lie 7 bases apart. The CDR3 runs 11 residues from the cysteine to the phenylalanine. Only CDR3 DNA is held: 33 bases, read in frame from base 1. The germline V gene (reference sequence) sets CDR1 to GTSNPN and CDR2 to SVGIG. The CDR3 regions of human TCRbeta chains were analyzed by immunosequencing. Regarding the original processing steps: TCRs in the repertoires were matched against a reference library of SARS-CoV-2-specific TCRs that had been generated with the MIRA antigen-specificity platform. Breadth was defined as the fraction of unique TCRs that were SARS-CoV-2-associated. Depth was defined as the fraction of total T cells that were SARS-CoV-2-associated. Using the MIRA data, every spike-specific TCR was mapped to the spike region that the TCR reacted to and assigned to either a CD4 or a CD8 class. Log10-transformed breadth and depth values were compared by one-way ANOVA with Sidak's multiple comparisons tests. TCRdb re-hosts the immuneACCESS table, in-frame sequences only. Its copies lack some clones; in the studies checked, an unresolved V gene accounts for under half of them, and the cause for the rest is not known. The D gene and trimming were derived from the DNA, and the V and J assignments and clone size from that table. Counted in this sample were roughly 180,000 clones; 90% to 95% of them appeared once. The top ten hold 1.9% of the sample.

These data come from a study of T cell responses to AZD1222 COVID-19 vaccine (dated by TCRdb to about 2021). About the study as a whole: Because spike-specific TCR depth and breadth did not differ between the two schedules, AZD1222 recipients who got a second dose at roughly 4 weeks were pooled with those who got a second dose at roughly 12 weeks. TCR sequencing covered over 230 trial participants: some 210 given two doses of AZD1222 and about 26 given two doses of MenACWY control vaccine. Trial participants were enrolled by age into subgroups of 18-55, 56-69 and 70-plus years, and around 150, 29 and 61 TCR-sequenced participants, respectively, were included in these subgroups. Study-wide findings and limitations: Participants were mostly white British, with more females than males. The authors suggested clonal diversity may have been underestimated. Reportedly, almost half of the unique spike-specific TCRs recognized epitopes lying outside the regions that are mutated in the B.1.351 and B.1.1.7 variants. Because no day 14 peak-response samples were available, the repertoires could be characterized only after the peak T cell response. A significant rise in spike-specific TCR breadth and depth was observed after two AZD1222 doses relative to day 0 and relative to MenACWY recipients. The vaccine-associated CD4 TCRs covered the entire spike protein, and the dominant responses fell in regions 160-218 and 743-854. Conclusions about previously exposed vaccinees were limited because only six AZD1222 recipients were SARS-CoV-2 seropositive at baseline. In the small 56-69-year group, the increase in depth fell short of significance, most likely because of low power.

The source of this sequence is an adult in good health. The starting material was peripheral blood, obtained on day 0 of AZD1222 vaccination. Recombination connected TRBV30 to TRBJ2-7, with the D gene not confidently named. The CDR3 here reads CAWSVPREQYF. The nucleotide sequence is TGTGCCTGGAGTGTACCGAGAGAGCAGTACTTC.